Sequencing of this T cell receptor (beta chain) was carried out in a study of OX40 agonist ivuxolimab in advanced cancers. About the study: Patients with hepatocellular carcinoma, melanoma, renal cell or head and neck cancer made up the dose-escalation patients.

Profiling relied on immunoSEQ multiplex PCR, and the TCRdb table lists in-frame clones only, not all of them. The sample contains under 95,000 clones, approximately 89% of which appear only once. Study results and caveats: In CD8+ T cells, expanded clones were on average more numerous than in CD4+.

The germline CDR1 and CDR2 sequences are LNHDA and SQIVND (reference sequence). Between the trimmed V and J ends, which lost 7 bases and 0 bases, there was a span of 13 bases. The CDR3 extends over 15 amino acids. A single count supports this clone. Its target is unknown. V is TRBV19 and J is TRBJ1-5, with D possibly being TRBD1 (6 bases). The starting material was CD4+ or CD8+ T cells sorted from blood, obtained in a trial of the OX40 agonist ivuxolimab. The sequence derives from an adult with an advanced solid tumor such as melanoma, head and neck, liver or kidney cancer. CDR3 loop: CASILNRDSNQPQHF. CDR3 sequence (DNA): TGTGCCAGTATTTTGAACAGGGATAGCAATCAGCCCCAGCATTTT.